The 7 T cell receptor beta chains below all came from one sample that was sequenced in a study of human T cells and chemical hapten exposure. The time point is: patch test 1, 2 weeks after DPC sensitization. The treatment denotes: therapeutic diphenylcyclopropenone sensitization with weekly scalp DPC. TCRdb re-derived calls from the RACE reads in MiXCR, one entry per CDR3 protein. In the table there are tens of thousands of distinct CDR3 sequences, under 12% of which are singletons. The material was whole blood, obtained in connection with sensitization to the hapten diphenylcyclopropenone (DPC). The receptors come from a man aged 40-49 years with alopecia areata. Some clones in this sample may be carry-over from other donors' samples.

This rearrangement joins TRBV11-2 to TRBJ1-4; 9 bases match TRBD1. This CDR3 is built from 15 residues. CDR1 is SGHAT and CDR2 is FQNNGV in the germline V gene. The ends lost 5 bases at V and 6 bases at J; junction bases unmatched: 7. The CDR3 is CASSPLDRGDEKLFF. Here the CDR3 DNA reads TGTGCCAGCAGCCCGCTGGACAGGGGCGATGAAAAACTGTTTTTT.

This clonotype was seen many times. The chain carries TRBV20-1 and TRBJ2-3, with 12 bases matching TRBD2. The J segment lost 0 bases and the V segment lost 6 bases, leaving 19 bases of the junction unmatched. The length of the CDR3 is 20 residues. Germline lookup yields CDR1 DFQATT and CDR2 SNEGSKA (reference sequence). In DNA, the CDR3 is TGCAGTGCAGCTCACAGGACTAGCGGGGAAAAATACGCTAGCACAGATACGCAGTATTTT. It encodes CSAAHRTSGEKYASTDTQYF.

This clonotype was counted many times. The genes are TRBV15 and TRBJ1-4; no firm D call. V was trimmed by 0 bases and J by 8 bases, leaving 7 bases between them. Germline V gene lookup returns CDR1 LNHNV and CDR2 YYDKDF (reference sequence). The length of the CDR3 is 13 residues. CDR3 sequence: CATSRDLGEKLFF. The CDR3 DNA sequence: TGTGCCACCAGCAGAGATCTAGGCGAAAAACTGTTTTTT.

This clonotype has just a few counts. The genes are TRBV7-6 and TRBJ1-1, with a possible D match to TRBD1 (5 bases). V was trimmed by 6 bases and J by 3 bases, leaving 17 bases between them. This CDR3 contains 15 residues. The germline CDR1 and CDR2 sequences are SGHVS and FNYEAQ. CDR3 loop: CASSMRGMWYTEAFF. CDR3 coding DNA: TGTGCCAGCAGTATGAGGGGCATGTGGTACACTGAAGCTTTCTTT.

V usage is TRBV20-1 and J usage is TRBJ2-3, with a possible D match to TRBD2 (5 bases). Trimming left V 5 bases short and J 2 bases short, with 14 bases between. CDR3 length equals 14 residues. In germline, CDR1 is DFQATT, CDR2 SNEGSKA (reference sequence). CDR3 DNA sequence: TGCAGTGCTGAACTAGGCGCCCCCACAGATACGCAGTATTTT. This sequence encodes CSAELGAPTDTQYF.

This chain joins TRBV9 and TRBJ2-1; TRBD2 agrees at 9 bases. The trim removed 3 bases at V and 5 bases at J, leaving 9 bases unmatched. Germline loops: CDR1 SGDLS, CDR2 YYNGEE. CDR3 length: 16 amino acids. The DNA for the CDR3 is TGTGCCAGCAGCGCGACGGGGCGGGGGGGGCACAATGAGCAGTTCTTC. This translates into CASSATGRGGHNEQFF.

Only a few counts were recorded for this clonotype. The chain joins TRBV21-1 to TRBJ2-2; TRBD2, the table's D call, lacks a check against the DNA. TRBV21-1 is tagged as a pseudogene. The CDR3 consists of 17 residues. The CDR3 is CASSPRLAEPNTGELFF. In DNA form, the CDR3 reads TGTGCCAGCAGTCCGAGGTTAGCGGAGCCGAACACCGGGGAGCTGTTTTTT.